This T cell receptor (beta chain) appears in the sequencing data of a study of naive and memory T cell subsets. There are 13 residues in the CDR3. Trimming left V 1 base short and J 8 bases short, with 9 bases between. The treatment denotes: skin biopsy from PPD injection site in Mantoux-positive individual. An oligonucleotide containing a UMI was ligated to the 3' end of TCR cDNA. The SP2 primer and nested alpha and beta constant region primers amplified ligated cDNA in four rounds. A single record per CDR3 protein comes from TCRdb applying MiXCR to the UMI-ligation and nested PCR reads. The table includes 37,000 or so distinct CDR3 sequences, approximately 11% detected once.

The sequence was collected from an adult in good health. The chain links TRBV12-3 or TRBV12-4 to TRBJ2-1; D is unresolved. The specimen was skin, collected from a tuberculin skin test site. In DNA form, the CDR3 reads TGTGCCAGCAGTTTAGACTCATTGGATGAGCAGTTCTTC. Translated, it gives CASSLDSLDEQFF.